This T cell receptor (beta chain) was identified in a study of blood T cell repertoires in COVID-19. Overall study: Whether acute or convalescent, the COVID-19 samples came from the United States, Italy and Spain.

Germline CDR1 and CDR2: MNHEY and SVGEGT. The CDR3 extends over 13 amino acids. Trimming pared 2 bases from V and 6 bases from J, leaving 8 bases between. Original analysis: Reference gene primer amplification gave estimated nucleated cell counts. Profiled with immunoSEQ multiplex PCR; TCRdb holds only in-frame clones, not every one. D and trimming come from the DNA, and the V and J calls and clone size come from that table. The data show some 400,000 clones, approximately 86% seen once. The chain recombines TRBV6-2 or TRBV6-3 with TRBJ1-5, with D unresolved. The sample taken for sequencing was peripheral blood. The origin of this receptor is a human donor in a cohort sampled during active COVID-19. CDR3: CASSYLGSQPQHF. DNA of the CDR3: TGTGCCAGCAGTTACCTAGGAAGTCAGCCCCAGCATTTT.